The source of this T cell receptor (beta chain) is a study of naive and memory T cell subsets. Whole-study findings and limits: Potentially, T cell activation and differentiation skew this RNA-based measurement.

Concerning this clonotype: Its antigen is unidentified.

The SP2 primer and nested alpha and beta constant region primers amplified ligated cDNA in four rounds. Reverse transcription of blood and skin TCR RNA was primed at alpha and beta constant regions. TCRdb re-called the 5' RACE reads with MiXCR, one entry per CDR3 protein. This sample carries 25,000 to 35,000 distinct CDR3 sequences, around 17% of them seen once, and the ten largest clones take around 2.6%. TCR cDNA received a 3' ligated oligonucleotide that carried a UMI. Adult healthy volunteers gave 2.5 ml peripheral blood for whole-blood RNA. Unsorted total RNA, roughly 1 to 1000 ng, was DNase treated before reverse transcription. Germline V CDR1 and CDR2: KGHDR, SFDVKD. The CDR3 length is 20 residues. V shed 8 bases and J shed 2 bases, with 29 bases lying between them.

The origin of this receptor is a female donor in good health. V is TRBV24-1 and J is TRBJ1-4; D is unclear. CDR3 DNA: TGTGCCACCACGACCCGATGGGCTACGTTGGTCCCTCGGACTAATGAAAAACTGTTTTTT. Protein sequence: CATTTRWATLVPRTNEKLFF.